What follows are 10 T cell receptor beta chains derived from one specimen sequenced in a study of graft-versus-host responses after intestinal transplantation. The repertoire was sequenced with immunoSEQ multiplex PCR; TCRdb's copy has only in-frame clones and lacks some. The sample shows roughly 100,000 clones, about 90% of them seen only once. These receptors are not linked to any known antigen. This material consisted of unstimulated CD4+ T cells sorted from spleen or lymph node cells, taken before intestinal transplant. Receptor source: a human donor who received an intestinal transplant.

This clone came up once. The chain couples TRBV18 to TRBJ1-5; maybe TRBD1 (6 bases). The CDR3 contains 19 residues. Germline lookup yields CDR1 KGHSH and CDR2 LQKENI. V shed 1 base and J shed 4 bases, with 23 bases lying between them. The CDR3 DNA follows: TGTGCCAGCTCACCACGGCCGGGGGCGGTTCCGGCGGTAAATCAGCCCCAGCATTTT. Its protein product is CASSPRPGAVPAVNQPQHF.

The sample holds one count of this clone. The V gene is TRBV19, the J gene TRBJ1-2; no firm D call. Germline CDR1 reads LNHDA; CDR2 reads SQIVND (reference sequence). There are 13 residues in the CDR3. V was shortened by 5 bases and J by 7 bases, with 14 bases between the two germline ends. The CDR3 nucleotides read TGTGCCAGTAGTCCCCGTGTGGAGGCTGGCTACACCTTC. This codes for CASSPRVEAGYTF.

The chain has TRBV15 and TRBJ2-3; D may be TRBD1 or TRBD2 (5 bases each). V was clipped by 1 base and J by 1 base, with 6 bases between them. CDR1 LNHNV and CDR2 YYDKDF come from the germline V gene (reference sequence). This CDR3 has 14 residues. The CDR3: CATSRAGRTDTQYF. The CDR3 DNA reads as TGTGCCACCAGCAGAGCGGGACGCACAGATACGCAGTATTTT.

This clone was picked up one time. V and J are TRBV6-5 and TRBJ2-5; 10 bases agree with TRBD2. The length of the CDR3 is 14 residues. V gave up 5 bases and J gave up 5 bases; unmatched junction bases: 5. Germline V gene sequence: CDR1 MNHEY, CDR2 SVGAGI. CDR3 sequence reads: CASSPPTSGETQYF. The DNA for the CDR3 is TGTGCCAGCAGTCCGCCGACTAGCGGGGAGACCCAGTACTTC.

This clone was counted a few times. This rearrangement joins TRBV7-7 to TRBJ2-2, with TRBD1 matching over 7 bases. V dropped 1 base and J dropped 9; count of bases not matched to a gene: 2. Germline V CDR1 and CDR2: SSHAT, FNYEAQ (reference sequence). This CDR3 region has 13 residues. For the CDR3, the DNA is TGTGCCAGCAGCTTAGACAGGGGCCGGGAGCTGTTTTTT. Protein sequence: CASSLDRGRELFF. Complete variable domain (other parts from reference TRBV7-7 and TRBJ2-2): GAGVSQSPRYKVTKRGQDVTLRCDPISSHATLYWYQQALGQGPEFLTYFNYEAQPDKSGLPSDRFSAERPEGSISTLTIQRTEQRDSAMYRCASSLDRGRELFFGEGSRLTVL.

This sequence joins TRBV7-3 and TRBJ1-1; no reliable D call. V lost 1 base and J lost 2, with 11 bases in between. The CDR3 has 15 amino acids. Germline values: CDR1 SGHTA, CDR2 FQGTGA. In DNA, the CDR3 is TGTGCCAGCAGCTTAAGACGGCAAACAAACACTGAAGCTTTCTTT. This gives the protein CASSLRRQTNTEAFF. Supplemented by reference TRBV7-3 and TRBJ1-1, the full variable domain reads GAGVSQTPSNKVTEKGKYVELRCDPISGHTALYWYRQSLGQGPEFLIYFQGTGAADDSGLPNDRFFAVRPEGSVSTLKIQRTERGDSAVYLCASSLRRQTNTEAFFGQGTRLTVV.

This clone was counted once. The gene calls are TRBV13 and TRBJ1-1; D uncertain. Trimming pared 1 base from V and 3 bases from J, leaving 6 bases between. CDR1 and CDR2 (germline): PRHDT, FYEKMQ (reference sequence). The CDR3 extends over 13 amino acids. CDR3 coding DNA: TGTGCCAGCAGCTTAGACGAGGACACTGAAGCTTTCTTT. Amino acids: CASSLDEDTEAFF. Full variable domain (outside the CDR3, taken from reference TRBV13 and TRBJ1-1): AAGVIQSPRHLIKEKRETATLKCYPIPRHDTVYWYQQGPGQDPQFLISFYEKMQSDKGSIPDRFSAQQFSDYHSELNMSSLELGDSALYFCASSLDEDTEAFFGQGTRLTVV.

The chain recombines TRBV6-1 with TRBJ1-2; 7 positions agree with TRBD1. This CDR3 spans 14 amino acids. Per the germline V gene, CDR1 is MNHNS and CDR2 is SASEGT. V was pared by 6 bases and J by 4 bases, with 8 bases of the junction left unmatched. Here the CDR3 DNA reads TGTGCCAGCAGGGGGACAGCTCGCGCCTATGGCTACACCTTC. It specifies CASRGTARAYGYTF.

The chain recombines TRBV6-6 with TRBJ2-2, with 8 bases identical to TRBD1. Germline values: CDR1 MNHNY, CDR2 SVGAGI (reference sequence). The V segment lost 6 bases and the J segment 6 bases; nucleotides outside the gene matches: 6. The CDR3 extends over 14 amino acids. The CDR3 region has the DNA TGTGCCAGCAGCTGGACAGGGTCGGCCGGGGAGCTGTTTTTT. Translating gives CASSWTGSAGELFF.

The rearrangement joins TRBV5-4 to TRBJ2-2; D is unresolved. The V and J ends lost 4 bases and 3 bases respectively, with 16 bases between them. The CDR3 extends over 16 amino acids. Germline V gene sequence: CDR1 SGHNT, CDR2 YYREEE (reference sequence). CDR3 amino acids: CASSRRLLGYTGELFF. CDR3 coding DNA: TGTGCCAGCAGCCGAAGGTTGCTGGGTTACACCGGGGAGCTGTTTTTT. Based on the CDR3 plus reference TRBV5-4 and TRBJ2-2, the full variable domain is ETGVTQSPTHLIKTRGQQVTLRCSSQSGHNTVSWYQQALGQGPQFIFQYYREEENGRGNFPPRFSGLQFPNYSSELNVNALELDDSALYLCASSRRLLGYTGELFFGEGSRLTVL.